This T cell receptor (beta chain) is drawn from a study of T cell responses to AZD1222 COVID-19 vaccine. Whole-study findings and limits: Samples come after the peak T cell response, not at day 14. Females outnumbered males among donors, who were mostly white British; clonal diversity was possibly underestimated.

Per germline, CDR1 SGHRS and CDR2 YFSETQ. The CDR3 is 14 amino acids. V was pared by 0 bases and J by 3 bases, with 2 bases of the junction left unmatched. Points on this clone: Its matching antigen is unknown.

Sequencing used immunoSEQ multiplex PCR; TCRdb keeps in-frame clones, though not all of them. The sample has 110,000 or so clones, 80% to 90% seen once. The chain couples TRBV5-1 to TRBJ1-1; 7 positions match TRBD1. The sample here was peripheral blood, taken on day 0 of AZD1222 vaccination. The clonotype comes from an adult in good health. CDR3 loop: CASSLGQGYTEAFF. In DNA form, the CDR3 reads TGCGCCAGCAGCTTGGGACAGGGATACACTGAAGCTTTCTTT.